The clone carrying this T cell receptor (beta chain) came up a few times. The data originate from a study of post-analysis software for immune sequencing data. Tagging with unique molecular identifiers was a feature of the TCR beta cDNA libraries. Input populations of roughly 0.95 to 10 million T cells gave rise to a few hundred thousand cDNA molecules. TCRdb fed the PCR reads into MiXCR, producing one record per CDR3 protein. The sample lists over 700,000 distinct CDR3 sequences, roughly 27% seen once, with roughly 0.57% in the top ten. Material: blood. This receptor was obtained from a girl aged 10-17 years with multiple sclerosis.

In DNA, the CDR3 is TGCGCCAGCAGCCAAGATAGGACGGGGAACACTGAAGCTTTCTTT. Its protein product is CASSQDRTGNTEAFF. V gene TRBV4-3 combines with J gene TRBJ1-1; D ambiguous. The ends were cut back, 0 bases at V and 1 base at J, with 9 bases in the middle. This CDR3 region has 15 residues. From germline, CDR1 is LGHNA and CDR2 YSLEER.